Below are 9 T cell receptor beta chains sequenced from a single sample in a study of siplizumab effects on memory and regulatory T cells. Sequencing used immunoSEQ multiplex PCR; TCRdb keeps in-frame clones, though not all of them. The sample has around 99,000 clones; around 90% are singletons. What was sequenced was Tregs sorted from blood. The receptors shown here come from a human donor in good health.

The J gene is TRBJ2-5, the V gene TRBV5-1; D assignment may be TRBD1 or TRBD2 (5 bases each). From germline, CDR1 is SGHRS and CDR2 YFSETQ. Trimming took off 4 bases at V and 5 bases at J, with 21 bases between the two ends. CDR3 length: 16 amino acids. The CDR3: CASSHIREMGGETQYF. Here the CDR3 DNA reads TGCGCCAGCAGCCATATCAGGGAGATGGGCGGTGAGACCCAGTACTTC.

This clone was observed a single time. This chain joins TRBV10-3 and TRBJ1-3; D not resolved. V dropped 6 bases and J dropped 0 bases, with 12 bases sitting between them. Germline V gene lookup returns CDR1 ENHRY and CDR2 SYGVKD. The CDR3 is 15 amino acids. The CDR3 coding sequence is TGTGCCATCAGGGGCCCGGACGACTCTGGAAACACCATATATTTT. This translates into CAIRGPDDSGNTIYF.

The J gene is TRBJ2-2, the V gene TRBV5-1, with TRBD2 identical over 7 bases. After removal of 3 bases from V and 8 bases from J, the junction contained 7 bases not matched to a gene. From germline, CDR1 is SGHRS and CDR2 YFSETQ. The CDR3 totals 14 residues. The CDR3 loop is CASSYRTRSGELFF. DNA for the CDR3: TGCGCCAGCAGCTACCGGACTAGATCTGGGGAGCTGTTTTTT.

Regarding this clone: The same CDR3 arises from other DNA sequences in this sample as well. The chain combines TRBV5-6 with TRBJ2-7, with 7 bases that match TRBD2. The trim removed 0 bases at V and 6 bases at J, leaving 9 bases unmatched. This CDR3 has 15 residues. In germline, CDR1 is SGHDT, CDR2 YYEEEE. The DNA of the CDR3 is TGTGCCAGCAGCTTGGTTCGGGGGGACCGGGGCGAGCAGTACTTC. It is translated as CASSLVRGDRGEQYF.

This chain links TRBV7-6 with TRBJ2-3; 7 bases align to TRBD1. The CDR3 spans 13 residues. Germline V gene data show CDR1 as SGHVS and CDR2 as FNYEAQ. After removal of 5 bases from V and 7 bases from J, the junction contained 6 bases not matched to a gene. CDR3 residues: CASSLDRVNTQYF. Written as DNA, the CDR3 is TGTGCCAGCAGCCTAGACAGGGTAAATACGCAGTATTTT.

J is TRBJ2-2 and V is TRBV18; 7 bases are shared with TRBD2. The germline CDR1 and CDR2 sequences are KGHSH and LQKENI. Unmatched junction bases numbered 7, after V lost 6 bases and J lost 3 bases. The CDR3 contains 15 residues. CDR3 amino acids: CASSHGLVDTGELFF. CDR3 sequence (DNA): TGTGCCAGCTCCCATGGACTAGTTGACACCGGGGAGCTGTTTTTT.

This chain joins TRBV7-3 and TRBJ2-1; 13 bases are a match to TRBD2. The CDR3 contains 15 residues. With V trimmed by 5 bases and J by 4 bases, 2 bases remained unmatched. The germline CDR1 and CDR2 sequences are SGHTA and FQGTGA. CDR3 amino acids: CASSQGLAGYNEQFF. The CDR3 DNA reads TGTGCCAGCAGCCAGGGACTAGCGGGATACAATGAGCAGTTCTTC.

The CDR3 DNA sequence: TGTGCCAGCAGCTTGAGCGGCCTAGCGTCAGATACGCAGTATTTT. Encoded protein: CASSLSGLASDTQYF. V is TRBV7-6 and J is TRBJ2-3, with D possibly matching TRBD2 (6 bases). Germline-derived CDR1 and CDR2 are SGHVS and FNYEAQ. The CDR3 is 15 amino acids. Between the trimmed V and J ends, which lost 3 bases and 4 bases, there was a span of 14 bases.

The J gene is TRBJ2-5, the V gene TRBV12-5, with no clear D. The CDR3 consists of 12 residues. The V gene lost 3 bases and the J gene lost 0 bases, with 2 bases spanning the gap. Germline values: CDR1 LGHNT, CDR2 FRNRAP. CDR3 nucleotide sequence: TGTGCTAGTGGTTTCCACCAAGAGACCCAGTACTTC. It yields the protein CASGFHQETQYF.